This T cell receptor beta chain originates from a study of molecular identifiers for immune sequencing clone quantification. This clonotype has at least ten counts. Its antigen is still unknown. Sorted naive CD8 T cells were those defined as CD8+CD4-CCR7+CD45RA+. V lost 5 bases, J lost 2 bases, and 16 bases lay in between. The CDR3 spans 16 residues. Per germline, CDR1 SGHNT and CDR2 YENEEA. Study-level findings and limits: Effector cells had over 99% of their molecules in clones above 20 RNA copies, while naive cells had under 1%.

TCRdb reanalysed the PCR reads using MiXCR and keeps one entry per CDR3 protein. Of about 320,000 distinct CDR3 sequences in the sample, roughly 23% were seen once. Material: naive CD8+ T cells from blood, with Jurkat cell RNA spiked in. Described subset: FACS-sorted CD8+CD4-CCR7+CD45RA+ naive T cells. This receptor was obtained from a human donor in good health. Some libraries in this study had Jurkat cell RNA spiked in. The genes are TRBV11-3 and TRBJ2-1, with D possibly matching TRBD2 (6 bases). The CDR3, as DNA: TGTGCCAGCAGCGCTCAGACTAGTTTGGCCTACAATGAGCAGTTCTTC. This sequence encodes CASSAQTSLAYNEQFF.